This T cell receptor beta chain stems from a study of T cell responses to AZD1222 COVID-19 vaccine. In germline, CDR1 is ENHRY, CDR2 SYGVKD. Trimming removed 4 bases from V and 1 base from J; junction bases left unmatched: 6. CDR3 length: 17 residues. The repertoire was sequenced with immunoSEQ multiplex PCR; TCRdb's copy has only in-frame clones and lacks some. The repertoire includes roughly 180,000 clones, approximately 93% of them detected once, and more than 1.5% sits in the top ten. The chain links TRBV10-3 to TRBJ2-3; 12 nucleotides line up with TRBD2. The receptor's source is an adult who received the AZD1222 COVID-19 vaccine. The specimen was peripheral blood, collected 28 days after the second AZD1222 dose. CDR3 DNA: TGTGCCATCAGTGTACTAGCGGGAGGCTCCGGCACAGATACGCAGTATTTT. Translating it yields CAISVLAGGSGTDTQYF.